This is a list of T cell receptor beta chains from one sample in a study of identical twins' blood T cells. In TCRdb, the 5' RACE reads were re-called with MiXCR into one record per CDR3 protein. The data hold 300,000 to 450,000 distinct CDR3 sequences, with 28% observed a single time. Sequencing was performed on PBMCs. The source of these receptors is a woman aged 18-49 years in good health. Both conserved end residues are part of each CDR3. The order of the fields is CDR3 length, V gene, J gene, CDR3 protein.

13	TRBV24-1	TRBJ2-1	CATGSGAYNEQFF
12	TRBV5-1	TRBJ1-1	CASSYEGGWAFF
15	TRBV20-1	TRBJ2-5	CSARDSTKGSETQYF
16	TRBV20-1	TRBJ2-2	CSARSLAGGASGELFF
11	TRBV2	TRBJ2-7	CAGQDTYEQYF
15	TRBV7-2	TRBJ1-2	CASRIIQGANYGYTF
13	TRBV20-1	TRBJ2-5	CSAERRGQETQYF
14	TRBV19	TRBJ1-4	CASSPTGTPVGVFF
17	TRBV20-1	TRBJ2-1	CSAVTSGLTYNDNEQFF
15	TRBV20-1	TRBJ2-1	CSARAIGLDYNEQFF
15	TRBV20-1	TRBJ2-5	CSARAEGGVRETQYF
13	TRBV5-1	TRBJ1-2	CASSLEFGDGYTF
17	TRBV27	TRBJ2-7	CASSLAWTAPLGNEQYF
15	TRBV29-1	TRBJ2-5	CSVGGAGRSPETQYF
11	TRBV20-1	TRBJ2-1	CSARPYNEQFF
15	TRBV11-2	TRBJ2-2	CAGSTRTGDAWELFF
17	TRBV3-1	TRBJ1-2	CASSQDGPSGRANGYTF
14	TRBV6-2/TRBV6-3	TRBJ2-1	CASSKLADHNEQFF
13	TRBV20-1	TRBJ1-1	CSASIDGNTEAFF
14	TRBV18	TRBJ2-1	CASSPLDGRNEQFF
15	TRBV4-3	TRBJ2-1	CASSQVIRDNNEQFF
13	TRBV5-1	TRBJ1-1	CASSLVGYTEAFF
14	TRBV9	TRBJ1-1	CASSVDPLFTEAFF
14	TRBV20-1	TRBJ2-1	CSARGGGAYNEQFF
16	TRBV5-1	TRBJ2-2	CASSLMEPRSTGELFF
12	TRBV5-1	TRBJ2-1	CASSYRFEEQFF
12	TRBV14	TRBJ2-2	CASSQLSGELFF
15	TRBV20-1	TRBJ1-5	CSASRQGLGNQPQHF
15	TRBV19	TRBJ1-2	CASSIWRDSGYGYTF
11	TRBV29-1	TRBJ1-1	CSVVGQGLVFF
16	TRBV6-2/TRBV6-3	TRBJ2-1	CASSYSLGGGEDEQFF
14	TRBV5-1	TRBJ2-7	CASSFSRGKDEQYF
15	TRBV7-2	TRBJ2-1	CASSLGDWIYNEQFF
13	TRBV19	TRBJ1-2	CASSILSVYGYTF
14	TRBV27	TRBJ2-7	CASSNDGGSYEQYF
15	TRBV27	TRBJ1-5	CASSREGLRDQPQHF
16	TRBV2	TRBJ2-3	CASSEHPGKGTDTQYF
15	TRBV29-1	TRBJ2-3	CSSGGRQGGTDTQYF
12	TRBV30	TRBJ1-1	CAGLGFPTEAFF